This note documents a single T cell receptor beta chain sequence. Germline CDR1 and CDR2: SGHTA and FQGNSA. The CDR3 has 14 residues. The ends were cut back, 5 bases at V and 5 bases at J, with 16 bases in the middle. Per the original methods: For nucleated cells, counts were estimated from reference gene primer amplification. Assay: immunoSEQ multiplex PCR; the TCRdb copy retains only in-frame clones and omits some. That table furnishes V, J and clone size, whereas the DNA furnished D and trimming. This repertoire shows tens of thousands of clones, 85% to 95% found once; its top ten account for approximately 1.8%. The sample comes from a study of blood T cell repertoires in COVID-19. Study in general: Samples representing acute and convalescent COVID-19 were sourced from the United States, Italy and Spain. Sample material is recorded as cDNA or gDNA derived from T cells, B-cell-depleted T cells, or PBMCs.

This TCR was sampled from a man aged 60 to 75 with acute or convalescent COVID-19. The sequenced sample was peripheral blood. V gene TRBV7-2 combines with J gene TRBJ2-7; possibly TRBD2 for D (6 bases). The CDR3 protein is CASSLEGREDEQYF. DNA for the CDR3: TGTGCCAGCAGCCTCGAAGGGCGGGAAGACGAGCAGTACTTC.